This T cell receptor beta chain is from a study of blood T cell repertoires in COVID-19. Sequencing was performed with immunoSEQ multiplex PCR; in TCRdb, only in-frame clones are kept and a portion is missing. The sample holds around 300,000 clones, 89% seen once. Trimming removed 1 base at V and 6 bases at J, with 16 bases between. Germline V gene data show CDR1 as SGHVS and CDR2 as FNYEAQ. This CDR3 region has 17 residues. Sequencing used PBMCs or T cells enriched from blood (not recorded which). This clonotype originated in a woman between 40 and 55 years old who had recovered from COVID-19. This chain joins TRBV7-6 and TRBJ1-6; D not certain. The CDR3 DNA reads as TGTGCCAGCAGCTTAGTAGAGGCATCCTATCCTAATTCACCCCTCCACTTT. Translating gives CASSLVEASYPNSPLHF.